In this sample, the clone carrying this T cell receptor beta chain turned up once. The target antigen is unknown. Data came from immunoSEQ multiplex PCR; TCRdb stores just in-frame clones and leaves some out. The repertoire holds 120,000 or so clones, with more than 95% as singletons. This sample stems from a study of cytomegalovirus exposure and HLA in healthy donors. The study's findings and limits: According to a subsequent analysis, TCR clusters identified in the first cohort showed a tendency to co-occur across the 110 or so validation repertoires.

Trimming left V 5 bases short and J 7 bases short, with 12 bases between. The germline CDR1 and CDR2 sequences are MNHNY and SVGAGI (reference sequence). This CDR3 is built from 13 residues. Specimen: PBMCs. The TCR comes from a man between 18 and 35 years old in good health and CMV-seronegative. The chain has TRBV6-6 and TRBJ2-4, with D maybe TRBD2 (5 bases). The CDR3 region has the DNA TGTGCCAGCAGTACGGGGTGGCGGAACATTCAGTACTTC. It is translated as CASSTGWRNIQYF.